This T cell receptor beta chain appears in the sequencing data of a study of T-cell memory formation after mild COVID-19. Study-level results: CD4/CD8 balance held among clones contracting day 15 to 85, and later expanders leaned CD4+.

Comments on this clonotype: Its antigen is currently unknown.

TCRdb recomputed calls from the 5' RACE reads with MiXCR, one row per CDR3 protein. The table records 350,000 or so distinct CDR3 sequences, 10% to 15% of them present only once. The CDR3 loop spans 14 amino acids. Germline V CDR1 and CDR2: SGHTA, FQGTGA. The V and J ends lost 5 bases and 5 bases, in that order; junction bases with no gene match: 6. Sequencing was carried out using PBMCs or a T cell subset sorted from them (not recorded which). The receptor's source is a young man who had mild COVID-19 (a few samples of this study predate the infection). Cell type and time point are not known. V usage is TRBV7-3 and J usage is TRBJ2-1; 7 positions match TRBD1. The CDR3 DNA follows: TGTGCCAGCAGCCGAGACAGGGTGGACAATGAGCAGTTCTTC. This codes for CASSRDRVDNEQFF.